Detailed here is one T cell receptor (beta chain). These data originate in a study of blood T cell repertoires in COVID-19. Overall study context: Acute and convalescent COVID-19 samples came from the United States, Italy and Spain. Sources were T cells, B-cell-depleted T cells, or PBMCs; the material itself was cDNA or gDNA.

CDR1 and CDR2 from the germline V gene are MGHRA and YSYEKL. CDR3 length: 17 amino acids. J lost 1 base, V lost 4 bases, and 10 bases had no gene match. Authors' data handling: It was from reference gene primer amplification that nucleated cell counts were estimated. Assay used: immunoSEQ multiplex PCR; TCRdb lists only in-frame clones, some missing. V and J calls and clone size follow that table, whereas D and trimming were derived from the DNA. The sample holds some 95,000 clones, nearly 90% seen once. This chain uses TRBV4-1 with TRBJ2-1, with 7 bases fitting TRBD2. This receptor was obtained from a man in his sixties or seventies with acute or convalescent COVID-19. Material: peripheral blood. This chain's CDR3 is CASSLTSAGGSYNEQFF. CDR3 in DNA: TGCGCCAGCAGCCTCACTAGCGCGGGTGGATCCTACAATGAGCAGTTCTTC.